This TCR beta chain came from a study of T cells in Graves' hyperthyroidism and ophthalmopathy. RNA transcripts served as the template for amplifying TCR beta CDR3 regions. HTBI primers drove first-round RT-PCR of the TCR CDR3. MiXCR was run by TCRdb on the multiplex PCR reads, yielding one entry per CDR3 protein. The repertoire includes around 500,000 distinct CDR3 sequences, about 16% of them detected once, and about 31% sits in the top ten. In the ophthalmopathy cohort, Clinical Activity Score was at least 3, NOSPECS grade at least 4, and duration under 3 months. Germline V gene data show CDR1 as MNHEY and CDR2 as SMNVEV (reference sequence). This CDR3 region has 14 residues. V lost 8 bases, J lost 1 base, and 14 bases lay in between. This clonotype has a count of ten or more.

Sequencing was performed on blood. This clonotype was obtained from a woman aged 30 to 39 with Graves' ophthalmopathy. The chain combines TRBV27 with TRBJ1-1; the D gene is possibly TRBD1 (5 bases). Written as DNA, the CDR3 is TGTGCCAGCGACCCGAGGGGTGGGAACACTGAAGCTTTCTTT. Protein product: CASDPRGGNTEAFF.